Following are 3 T cell receptor beta chains from one sample sequenced in a study of T cells after yellow fever vaccination. MiXCR, applied by TCRdb to the 5' RACE reads, yields one record per CDR3 protein. The sample includes some 340,000 distinct CDR3 sequences, about 10% of them seen just once. Sequenced here: CD4+ T cells sorted from PBMCs, sampled 45 days after the yellow fever booster vaccination. The source of these receptors is a man between 18 and 29 years old who received the YFV17D yellow fever vaccine.

This clonotype was seen more than once but under ten times. The chain combines TRBV20-1 with TRBJ1-4; tentatively, D is TRBD1 (5 bases). CDR3 size: 14 residues. Trimming took 7 bases from V and 1 from J, leaving 13 bases between them. The germline V gene has CDR1 DFQATT and CDR2 SNEGSKA (reference sequence). CDR3 residues: CSVVPGVTNEKLFF. The DNA of the CDR3 is TGCAGTGTTGTTCCGGGGGTAACTAATGAAAAACTGTTTTTT.

Many counts were recorded for this clonotype. The chain joins TRBV20-1 to TRBJ1-1; D ambiguous. Germline V lookup: CDR1 DFQATT, CDR2 SNEGSKA (reference sequence). The CDR3 extends over 12 amino acids. V lost 3 bases and J lost 2, with 7 bases in between. The CDR3 DNA sequence: TGCAGTGCTAGTGATGTTAACACTGAAGCTTTCTTT. Its protein product is CSASDVNTEAFF.

This clonotype was recorded a few times. The rearrangement links TRBV3-1 to TRBJ2-5, with unresolved D. The CDR3 spans 15 residues. The V end lost 2 bases, the J end lost 1 base, and 11 bases lay between the germline ends. Germline V gene lookup returns CDR1 LGHDT and CDR2 YNNKEL (reference sequence). The CDR3 DNA reads TGTGCCAGCAGCCAAATTGGCGGAGCCCAAGAGACCCAGTACTTC. Its protein is CASSQIGGAQETQYF.